This T cell receptor (beta chain) was obtained from a study of CD4+ T cells in melanoma. Some clones are missing from TCRdb's copy, which holds only in-frame ones; the method was immunoSEQ multiplex PCR. The data contain tens of thousands of clones, over 75% of them singletons. The ends were cut back, 4 bases at V and 1 base at J, with 13 bases in the middle. The germline V gene encodes CDR1 MNHNS and CDR2 SASEGT. This CDR3 spans 15 amino acids. The clonotype was recovered from a human donor with melanoma. What was sequenced was cells from a culture (not recorded whether cultured in vitro). The chain couples TRBV6-1 to TRBJ1-1; no clear D. The CDR3 nucleotides are TGTGCCAGCAGTGCCCGGATGGGATGGAACACTGAAGCTTTCTTT. Protein sequence: CASSARMGWNTEAFF.